This TCR beta chain was obtained from a study of blood T cell repertoires in COVID-19 (dated by TCRdb to 2018 to 2021). Context from the whole study: Samples covering the acute and convalescent phases of COVID-19 were provided by collaborators in the United States, Italy and Spain. Subjects who had been exposed to COVID-19, were actively infected with it, or had recovered from it provided the deeply sampled blood TCRbeta repertoires that made up the dataset. The material from the prospective study consisted of cDNA or gDNA derived from T cells, B-cell-depleted T cells, or PBMCs. The repertoires were made available in a free public database intended to serve as a resource for research on the immune response to SARS-CoV-2. Where available, HLA class I and class II types were taken from metadata supplied by the sample provider and were not determined by assay-based typing. Samples were obtained from the ongoing ImmuneRACE study (first 160 participants) and from some 1,300 subjects provided by 6 global collaborators. A de-identified subject ID, COVID-19 status, age in years and sex were almost always included in the sample metadata.

This clone was counted a few times. Its binding antigen is unknown. No much larger clonotype is one base removed from it; base qualities were not supplied. The immunoSEQ Assay, a bias-controlled multiplex PCR, was used to amplify TCRbeta CDR3 regions from genomic DNA. Per the authors' processing: The number of nucleated cells in each sample was estimated by amplification of reference gene primers within the assay. To quantify the absolute abundance of each unique TCRbeta CDR3 rearrangement, sequence reads were collapsed and filtered. For each sample, productive Simpson clonality was calculated as the square root of Simpson's diversity index over productive rearrangements. TCRdb limited this immuneACCESS table to in-frame rearrangements with V and J called. A share of clones is missing; checked studies link under half to unresolved V genes, and the rest is unexplained. V and J calls and clone size are given by that table; D and trimming were obtained from the DNA. The sample table records about 150,000 clones; about 79% of these occur just once. The top ten clones comprise approximately 30% of the sample.

V is shortened by 7 bases, J by 6 bases, and the region joining them spans 15 bases. CDR1 is given as SQVTM and CDR2 as ANQGSEA, both from the germline V gene. The CDR3 holds 13 amino acids from the cysteine to the phenylalanine. This entry keeps only the CDR3 DNA: 39 bases, framed from base 1. The collaborating institutions used their own protocols to collect whole blood in K2EDTA tubes. For TCRbeta analysis, collaborators shipped samples in one of three forms: frozen whole blood, isolated PBMCs, or DNA extracted from either of those sample types. The study at large found these results: The amount of clinical and demographic metadata varied by source and participant and was provided uncurated.

This receptor was identified in an older woman with acute or convalescent COVID-19. What was sequenced was peripheral blood. The chain uses TRBV29-1 and TRBJ1-4, with TRBD1 perhaps the D gene, on 5 matching bases. The CDR3 in this case is CSAEGNEDEKLFF. The nucleotide sequence reads TGCAGCGCGGAGGGGAACGAGGATGAAAAACTGTTTTTT.